This TCR beta chain was recorded in a study of blood T cells in healthy people across ages. PCR was performed a second time for about 6 to 11 cycles using a sample-barcoded 5' primer and a J-beta primer mix. One entry per CDR3 protein, called by TCRdb with MiXCR from the 5' RACE reads. The sample lists around 1.5 million distinct CDR3 sequences, 42% occurring once. In germline, CDR1 is SNHLY, CDR2 FYNNEI. V lost 8 bases, J lost 5 bases, and 13 bases lay in between. This CDR3 has 13 amino acids. This clonotype originated in a woman aged 18-35 years in good health. The V and J genes are TRBV2 and TRBJ1-5; D uncertain. Sequenced: blood. The DNA of the CDR3 is TGTGCCAGCGCGGCAGGCCCTCATCAGCCCCAGCATTTT. It encodes CASAAGPHQPQHF.